The sample holds one count of the clone carrying this T cell receptor beta chain. The repertoire was sequenced with immunoSEQ multiplex PCR; TCRdb's copy has only in-frame clones and lacks some. The sample lists some 2,400,000 clones, 95% seen once, with less than 0.15% in the top ten. The germline gives CDR1 SGHRS, CDR2 YFSETQ. V was clipped by 4 bases and J by 5 bases; unmatched bases: 18. The CDR3 has 18 amino acids. This specimen belongs to a study of shared clonotypes between healthy human individuals. Material for sequencing was naive CD4+ T cells sorted from blood. The subset: CD45RA+ positively selected. The sequence was collected from a man between 18 and 35 years old in good health. This rearrangement joins TRBV5-1 to TRBJ2-5; 9 nucleotides line up with TRBD2. The CDR3 here is CASSPGGSREGPLETQYF. The CDR3 nucleotides read TGCGCCAGCAGCCCCGGAGGGTCGCGGGAGGGCCCCCTGGAGACCCAGTACTTC.